This T cell receptor (beta chain) was captured in a study of Graves' ophthalmopathy and Graves' hyperthyroidism. CDR1 and CDR2 (germline): SGHTA, FQGTGA. The CDR3 totals 13 residues. Trimming stripped 3 bases from V and 2 bases from J, with 7 bases between. To note about this clonotype: As yet, its antigen is unknown.

Researchers took RNA transcripts and amplified TCR beta CDR3 regions from them. HTBI primers served in a first-round RT-PCR, which a second-round multiplex PCR followed. Using its own MiXCR run on the multiplex PCR reads, TCRdb lists one record per CDR3 protein. The table includes 360,000 or so distinct CDR3 sequences, approximately 16% detected once. Whole-study results and caveats: With around 88% sensitivity and around 80% specificity, a 13-signature model separated ophthalmopathy from stable hyperthyroidism. Most thyroid clonotypes with frequency above 0.001 were detected in blood too.

The diagnosis was founded upon clinical symptoms, serum thyroxine, TRAb, thyroid ultrasound and orbital computed tomography. The chain combines TRBV7-3 with TRBJ2-5, with unresolved D. This clonotype was obtained from a woman between 18 and 29 years old with Graves' ophthalmopathy. The sequencing sample was made of peripheral blood. CDR3 DNA sequence: TGTGCCAGCAGCTTTGGCGATCAAGAGACCCAGTACTTC. Protein sequence: CASSFGDQETQYF.